The T cell receptor (beta chain) described here comes from a study of technical replicates of blood from a few donors. Some clones are missing from TCRdb's copy, which holds only in-frame ones; the method was immunoSEQ multiplex PCR. This sample has about 85,000 clones; roughly 94% occur once, and the top ten carry less than 0.4%. The CDR3 has 15 residues. Trimming took off 3 bases at V and 0 bases at J, with 12 bases between the two ends. Germline loops: CDR1 MGHRA, CDR2 YSYEKL. The chain carries TRBV4-1 and TRBJ2-7; unclear D gene. The receptor was derived from a human donor in good health. Sequenced sample: T cells isolated from PBMCs. CDR3 DNA: TGCGCCAGCAGCCACCGGTCCCAGGCCTCCTACGAGCAGTACTTC. This encodes CASSHRSQASYEQYF.